The present TCR beta chain was sequenced within a study of T cells in Graves' hyperthyroidism and ophthalmopathy. Study details: Peripheral blood specimens were obtained at initial diagnosis, prior to any treatment.

The source material, RNA transcripts, was used to amplify TCR beta CDR3 regions. Carried out on the TCR CDR3, a first-round RT-PCR used the HTBI primer set. TCRdb passed the multiplex PCR reads through MiXCR, listing each CDR3 protein once. The sample has 500,000 to 650,000 distinct CDR3 sequences; 20% are singletons. The sample holds a few counts of this clonotype. A Clinical Activity Score of at least 3, a NOSPECS grade of at least 4 and a duration under 3 months were recorded in the ophthalmopathy patients. This sequence originates from a middle-aged man with Graves' ophthalmopathy. The sequenced sample was blood.

The CDR3 DNA is TGTGCCTGGGCCCGTTCGGATACGCAGTATTTT. Protein sequence: CAWARSDTQYF. The chain recombines TRBV30 with TRBJ2-3, with D hard to call. Germline V gene data show CDR1 as GTSNPN and CDR2 as SVGIG (reference sequence). This CDR3 has 11 residues. The ends were cut back, 5 bases at V and 6 bases at J, with 9 bases in the middle.